This entry is about one T cell receptor (beta chain). Its antigen is still unknown. Base qualities are not at hand, and no much larger clone is one base apart. The cohort comprised fewer than 35 patients with locally advanced or metastatic urothelial carcinoma treated at Memorial Sloan Kettering on a trial protocol. Peripheral blood mononuclear cells were collected pretreatment and during treatment, with between 1 and 8 total time points obtained per patient. The Qiagen DNeasy Blood extraction kit was used to purify genomic DNA from total PBMCs and tumor samples. PBMCs were collected pretreatment and during treatment and were isolated and stored as previously described. V lost 4 bases and J lost 7 bases, and the count of bases not matched to a germline gene is 12. Looking up the germline V gene yields CDR1 SGHRS and CDR2 YFSETQ. The CDR3 has 16 amino acids, counting the end cysteine and phenylalanine. Only CDR3 DNA is held: 48 bases, read in frame from base 1.

To estimate absolute template abundance from read counts, synthetic TCR analog templates were spiked into each PCR. The immunoSEQ assay was used to amplify TCRbeta CDR3 regions from genomic DNA with bias-controlled V and J gene primers. Sequencing of rearranged TCRbeta segments was performed at approximately 20X coverage. Per the original workflow: Sequencing errors were corrected by clustering, and CDR3s were annotated against IMGT so that V, D and J genes could be assigned. Only productive TCRbeta rearrangements were used in downstream analyses, excluding out-of-frame or stop-codon sequences. Clonality was computed as one minus Shannon entropy normalized by the log of the number of unique productive sequences. Clones differing between time points or between blood and tumor were identified using Fisher's exact test with Benjamini-Hochberg correction, with an adjusted p below 0.01 applied as the threshold. TCRdb stores this immuneACCESS table with in-frame sequences only. Part of the clones is absent; in the studies checked, under half of the shortfall reflects unresolved V genes, and no reason is known for the rest. V and J calls and clone size are given by that table; D and trimming were obtained from the DNA. In all, the sample holds about 83,000 clones, and about 90% of those were seen once. The leading ten clones occupy more than 5.5% of the sample.

This sample is part of a study of PD-L1 blockade in urothelial cancer (dated by TCRdb to about 2017). As for the study more broadly: Therapy was started around 2014 for all patients, and atezolizumab 1,200 mg was administered intravenously every 3 weeks. Twenty-five of 29 patients were identified as males with urothelial cancer of bladder origin, and a prior smoking history was reported by 18 of 29 patients. Patients had an ECOG performance status of 0 or 1 and had received between 0 and 3 prior chemotherapy regimens. Blood samples were analyzed 3 weeks after the start of treatment (second dose) and 6 weeks after the start of treatment. Blood samples yielded a median of about 150,000 T cells and more than 75,000 unique TCRs, with median clonality 0.080. Somatic, immune and clinical correlates of response to PD-L1 blockade with atezolizumab in urothelial cancer were the focus of an exploratory multi-omic analysis. Pretreatment tumor samples, along with matched peripheral blood serially collected before and after atezolizumab treatment, were subjected to TCR sequencing. Durable clinical benefit was defined as progression-free survival longer than 6 months, and TCR features were also tested against progression-free and overall survival. In the same patients, pretreatment tumors underwent whole exome sequencing and RNA sequencing in addition to TCR sequencing. Nine patients reached durable clinical benefit, while 20 to 25 patients did not. Pretreatment blood TCR-seq was available for about 30 patients, at least one posttreatment blood collection was obtained for 24 patients, and tumor TCR-seq was available for 24 patients. Overall study outcomes, separate from this receptor: Patients with durable benefit showed greater expansion of tumor-associated TCR clones in peripheral blood 3 weeks after starting treatment (n of about 22, p = 0.022). Because the sample size was small (n of about 31) and many of the analyses were exploratory, the results are meant to be hypothesis-generating. A pretreatment peripheral blood TCR clonality below the median was linked to improved progression-free and overall survival.

The rearranged segments are TRBV5-1 and TRBJ2-7; TRBD1 matches 12 bases in the middle. The sequence came from a woman aged 70-85 years with urothelial cancer. The sequencing here drew on PBMCs, taken around atezolizumab (anti-PD-L1) treatment. The nucleotide sequence reads TGCGCCAGCAGCCCGGGACAGGGGGCGACTTTTGGGGAGCAGTACTTC. The resulting protein is CASSPGQGATFGEQYF. The full variable domain, completed from the reference TRBV5-1 and TRBJ2-7 proteins outside the CDR3, reads KAGVTQTPRYLIKTRGQQVTLSCSPISGHRSVSWYQQTPGQGLQFLFEYFSETQRNKGNFPGRFSGRQFSNSRSEMNVSTLELGDSALYLCASSPGQGATFGEQYFGPGTRLTVT.